This passage covers 20 T cell receptor beta chains from one sample sequenced in a study of a mutant IDH1 vaccine in newly diagnosed glioma. This sample's time point: week 47, end of study. Each vaccine dose was 300 ug of mutant IDH1 20-mer peptide, with topical imiquimod. These receptors have no known antigen. Sequenced by immunoSEQ multiplex PCR; TCRdb stores in-frame clones only, minus some. The data show 40,000 to 50,000 clones, approximately 86% seen once. Specimen: PBMCs, collected from a glioma patient whose treatment included an IDH1 peptide vaccine. These receptors came from a man aged 18 to 35 with glioma. Some clones in this sample may be carry-over from other donors' samples.

This clone was seen a single time. V and J are TRBV4-3 and TRBJ2-2; maybe TRBD1 (5 bases). The length of the CDR3 is 20 residues. V was pared by 0 bases and J by 6 bases, with 26 bases between. Germline values: CDR1 LGHNA, CDR2 YSLEER. The CDR3 here is CASSQDSKGFWGGRSGELFF. In DNA, the CDR3 is TGCGCCAGCAGCCAAGATTCAAAGGGGTTCTGGGGTGGCCGCTCCGGGGAGCTGTTTTTT.

This clone is labeled as medium-sized. The V gene is TRBV6-5, the J gene TRBJ2-7; D unresolved. Germline CDR1 is MNHEY and CDR2 is SVGAGI. This CDR3 region has 14 residues. V shed 0 bases and J shed 2 bases, with 8 bases lying between them. The CDR3 loop is CASSYSSQTYEQYF. CDR3 in DNA: TGTGCCAGCAGTTACTCGTCCCAGACCTACGAGCAGTACTTC.

This rearrangement joins TRBV27 to TRBJ1-1, with D unclear. Per the germline V gene, CDR1 is MNHEY and CDR2 is SMNVEV (reference sequence). CDR3 size: 14 residues. V lost 3 bases to trimming and J lost 7 bases, with 15 bases between them. The CDR3 protein is CASSLNGPEVEAFF. CDR3 in DNA: TGTGCCAGCAGTTTGAACGGACCGGAGGTTGAAGCTTTCTTT.

J is TRBJ2-1 and V is TRBV7-9; D ambiguous. CDR1 is SEHNR and CDR2 is FQNEAQ in the germline V gene (reference sequence). The CDR3 has 13 residues. With 3 bases removed from V and 9 bases from J, the gap between germline ends came to 12 bases. The chain's CDR3 is CASSFVIRGEQFF. The CDR3 nucleotides are TGTGCCAGCAGCTTCGTCATACGAGGTGAGCAGTTCTTC.

The chain recombines TRBV4-2 with TRBJ2-6; D gene unclear. Germline CDR1 LGHNA, CDR2 YNFKEQ. V was cut by 1 base and J by 0 bases, with 7 bases left in between. The CDR3 loop spans 16 amino acids. In DNA form, the CDR3 reads TGTGCCAGCAGCCAAGTTGCCATCTCTGGGGCCAACGTCCTGACTTTC. It is translated as CASSQVAISGANVLTF.

The CDR3: CASSTNADSYEQYF. CDR3 nucleotide sequence: TGTGCCAGCAGCACAAACGCGGACTCCTACGAGCAGTACTTC. The chain employs TRBV13 and TRBJ2-7; D is undetermined. This CDR3 is 14 amino acids long. From germline, CDR1 is PRHDT and CDR2 FYEKMQ (reference sequence). Trimming cost V 5 bases and J 0 bases, with 11 bases left between them.

In this sample, this clone is medium-sized (0.01 to 0.1%). The gene calls are TRBV5-8 and TRBJ2-2; no definite D call. The length of the CDR3 is 12 residues. V lost 3 bases, J lost 7 bases, and 7 bases lay in between. The germline V gene encodes CDR1 SGHTS and CDR2 YDEGEE. The CDR3 bases are TGTGCCAGCAGCTGGGGTAGCGGGGAGCTGTTTTTT. This gives the protein CASSWGSGELFF.

The chain links TRBV2 to TRBJ2-7; TRBD2 agrees at 9 bases. Per the germline V gene, CDR1 is SNHLY and CDR2 is FYNNEI. The ends lost 1 base at V and 3 bases at J; junction bases unmatched: 4. The CDR3 length is 15 residues. CDR3 region: CASSEVRAGGYEQYF. The CDR3 coding sequence is TGTGCCAGCAGTGAAGTCCGAGCGGGAGGCTACGAGCAGTACTTC.

The chain links TRBV5-1 to TRBJ2-7, with a tentative D call TRBD1 (5 bases). Germline-derived CDR1 and CDR2 are SGHRS and YFSETQ. This CDR3 is 15 amino acids long. Trimming took off 3 bases at V and 4 bases at J, with 17 bases between the two ends. The CDR3 nucleotides are TGCGCCAGCAGCTCCGGACCTACTTCAGGGTACGAGCAGTACTTC. Translated: CASSSGPTSGYEQYF.

The genes are TRBV5-1 and TRBJ2-1; weak D call: TRBD1 (6 bases). The germline V gene has CDR1 SGHRS and CDR2 YFSETQ. Trimming took 0 bases from V and 8 from J, leaving 9 bases between them. The CDR3 covers 13 residues. The CDR3 DNA follows: TGCGCCAGCAGCTTGGGGGACAACTATGAGCAGTTCTTC. Amino acid sequence: CASSLGDNYEQFF.

This clone was found a few times. This chain connects TRBV5-1 to TRBJ1-1; 8 nucleotides match TRBD1. V trimming: 0 bases; J trimming: 5 bases; junction bases outside the gene matches: 6. Germline V CDR1 and CDR2: SGHRS, YFSETQ. CDR3 size: 15 residues. CDR3 sequence reads: CASSLGQGARTEAFF. For the CDR3, the DNA is TGCGCCAGCAGCTTGGGGCAGGGGGCGAGAACTGAAGCTTTCTTT.

This sequence joins TRBV5-1 and TRBJ2-7; D is perhaps TRBD2 (5 bases). This CDR3 region has 13 residues. Germline lookup yields CDR1 SGHRS and CDR2 YFSETQ. V was pared by 5 bases and J by 7 bases, with 16 bases between. The CDR3 sequence: CASRSGAGDEQYF. As DNA, the CDR3 is TGCGCCAGCAGATCCGGTGCGGGTGATGAGCAGTACTTC. Supplemented by reference TRBV5-1 and TRBJ2-7, the full variable domain reads KAGVTQTPRYLIKTRGQQVTLSCSPISGHRSVSWYQQTPGQGLQFLFEYFSETQRNKGNFPGRFSGRQFSNSRSEMNVSTLELGDSALYLCASRSGAGDEQYFGPGTRLTVT.

The chain employs TRBV28 and TRBJ1-2; D is unresolved. Germline V gene data show CDR1 as MDHEN and CDR2 as SYDVKM. CDR3 size: 15 residues. V gave up 2 bases and J gave up 7 bases, with 17 bases separating them. CDR3 loop: CASSLDHSLSAGYTF. For the CDR3, the DNA is TGTGCCAGCAGTTTAGATCACAGCCTCTCCGCTGGCTACACCTTC.

This clone has a single count. The chain is built from TRBV18 and TRBJ2-7; 10 nucleotides agree with TRBD1. CDR1 and CDR2 (germline): KGHSH, LQKENI. J was trimmed by 2 bases and V by 3 bases; bases with no gene match: 1. The CDR3 consists of 14 residues. The CDR3 spells CASSPGQGTYEQYF. The CDR3 DNA reads as TGTGCCAGCTCACCGGGACAGGGGACCTACGAGCAGTACTTC.

The chain links TRBV2 to TRBJ2-1; 9 positions match TRBD2. This CDR3 comprises 16 residues. Germline-derived CDR1 and CDR2 are SNHLY and FYNNEI. V was clipped by 6 bases and J by 2 bases; unmatched bases: 8. CDR3 in amino acids: CASREIAGAAYNEQFF. The CDR3 region has the DNA TGTGCCAGCAGGGAGATAGCGGGGGCGGCCTACAATGAGCAGTTCTTC.

This clone was detected a few times. J is TRBJ1-6 and V is TRBV2; D may be TRBD1 (6 bases). CDR1 and CDR2 from the germline V gene are SNHLY and FYNNEI. With 1 base removed from V and 11 bases from J, the gap between germline ends came to 12 bases. The CDR3 covers 14 residues. CDR3 sequence: CASSEVGQSPPLHF. CDR3 in DNA: TGTGCCAGCAGTGAAGTGGGACAATCCCCACCCCTCCACTTT.

This clone was counted only a few times. The CDR3 loop reads CASSKNGTNYGYTF. The CDR3 DNA reads as TGTGCCAGCAGCAAAAACGGGACAAACTATGGCTACACCTTC. The chain is built from TRBV21-1 and TRBJ1-2; TRBD1 was called by the table and not checked on the DNA. TRBV21-1 is noted as a pseudogene. The CDR3 totals 14 residues.

This chain links TRBV6-1 with TRBJ1-2; maybe TRBD1 (5 bases). Germline V lookup: CDR1 MNHNS, CDR2 SASEGT. This CDR3 has 15 residues. V lost 0 bases to trimming and J lost 2 bases, with 10 bases between them. The CDR3 protein is CASSEAETDNYGYTF. In DNA form, the CDR3 reads TGTGCCAGCAGTGAAGCGGAGACAGACAACTATGGCTACACCTTC.

The chain combines TRBV19 with TRBJ2-2; D may be TRBD1 (5 bases). The germline V and J ends were trimmed by 4 bases and 4 bases, with 10 bases remaining between them. Germline assignment: CDR1 LNHDA and CDR2 SQIVND (reference sequence). CDR3 length: 14 amino acids. CDR3 sequence reads: CASSRQGGTGELFF. The CDR3 nucleotides are TGTGCCAGTAGTAGGCAGGGCGGCACCGGGGAGCTGTTTTTT.

This clone came up a few times. The chain is built from TRBV5-1 and TRBJ1-3; D uncertain. V was cut by 1 base and J by 1 base, with 9 bases left in between. CDR3 length: 15 residues. CDR1 SGHRS and CDR2 YFSETQ come from the germline V gene. The CDR3 bases are TGCGCCAGCAGCTTGCCTACGGAATCTGGAAACACCATATATTTT. This encodes CASSLPTESGNTIYF.